The T cell receptor (beta chain) under discussion was sequenced for a study of T cell clonality in common variable immunodeficiency. Study results and limitations: Repertoire-complication correlations in CVID were limited by patient heterogeneity. Shared TCRbeta clones were fewer between CVID subjects than controls.

TCRdb keeps only in-frame clones here, not all; method: immunoSEQ multiplex PCR. The sample presents around 40,000 clones, none singletons. Most patients and controls had Caucasian heritage. Each donor provided about 4.5 to 8.5 ml of heparinized whole blood. Germline lookup yields CDR1 SGHRS and CDR2 YFSETQ. The CDR3 runs to 15 residues. This clone occurred many times. Its target is not known. Read sequence stops 3 residues before the CDR3 end, and the germline J gene provides the missing end. Sequenced sample: peripheral blood mononuclear cells. The receptor comes from a person aged 18 to 75 in good health. The chain joins TRBV5-1 to TRBJ1-2; the D is unclear. The sequenced part of the CDR3 DNA is TGCGCCAGCAGCTTGGAAGTGGGCCCCTTGTGGGGC. As protein: CASSLEVGPLWG. The complete CDR3 reads CASSLEVGPLWGYTF.